One T cell receptor beta chain is described in this entry. The sample is drawn from a study of cytomegalovirus exposure and HLA in healthy donors. Overall study context: A prior study identified just under 120 million unique TCR beta sequences from around 180 million T cells.

PCR used 60 Vbeta primers and 13 Jbeta primers. Assay used: immunoSEQ multiplex PCR; TCRdb lists only in-frame clones, some missing. Of around 200,000 clones listed, around 79% are singletons. The CDR3 runs 16 residues. Germline loops: CDR1 LGHNA, CDR2 YNFKEQ. V lost 0 bases to trimming and J lost 4 bases; unmatched junction nucleotides: 6. This clonotype was sampled from a girl aged 2-10 years in good health and CMV-seronegative. The sample comprised PBMCs. V is TRBV4-2 and J is TRBJ2-1; 7 bases match TRBD2. The CDR3 DNA is TGTGCCAGCAGCCAAGATCGAGCGGGGCTATACAATGAGCAGTTCTTC. This sequence encodes CASSQDRAGLYNEQFF.